Below, 22 T cell receptor beta chains from the same sample are listed, as sequenced in a study of cytomegalovirus exposure and HLA in healthy donors (dated by TCRdb to the late 2010s). The library was built by means of the immunoSEQ multiplex PCR assay. TCRdb took this table from immuneACCESS and kept in-frame rearrangements with V and J called. Such tables lack part of the clones; where checked against another copy, unresolved V genes explain under half of the gap, and the rest is unexplained. The sample table shows 65,000 to 80,000 clones, and 94% are seen once. The top ten constitute about 1.9% of the sample. Sequencing was carried out using PBMCs. These receptor sequences come from a woman between 18 and 29 years old in good health and CMV-seropositive.

The V and J genes are TRBV7-9 and TRBJ2-1; D is perhaps TRBD1 (5 bases). The germline gives CDR1 SEHNR, CDR2 FQNEAQ (reference sequence). The length of the CDR3 is 15 residues. The V gene lost 2 bases and the J gene lost 4 bases, with 12 bases spanning the gap. The CDR3 coding sequence is TGTGCCAGCAGCTTAAGGCAGGGCTCGTACAATGAGCAGTTCTTC. Protein product: CASSLRQGSYNEQFF.

The V call is TRBV10-3, the J call TRBJ2-1; maybe TRBD2 (6 bases). Germline CDR1 and CDR2: ENHRY and SYGVKD. The V and J ends lost 6 bases and 8 bases respectively, with 20 bases between them. The CDR3 runs to 15 residues. CDR3 residues: CAIRQTTSLIDEQFF. The CDR3 region has the DNA TGTGCCATCAGACAGACGACTAGTTTGATCGATGAGCAGTTCTTC.

The rearrangement links TRBV7-9 to TRBJ2-5; TRBD1 might be the D (5 bases). CDR3 length: 13 amino acids. V lost 8 bases to trimming and J lost 4 bases, with 14 bases between them. The germline V gene has CDR1 SEHNR and CDR2 FQNEAQ (reference sequence). The CDR3 here is CASGLGAGETQYF. CDR3 sequence (DNA): TGTGCCAGCGGGCTTGGGGCAGGAGAGACCCAGTACTTC.

The rearrangement uses TRBV19 and TRBJ2-7; 7 bases line up with TRBD2. V was pared by 7 bases and J by 0 bases, with 9 bases of the junction left unmatched. CDR3 size: 15 residues. The germline V gene encodes CDR1 LNHDA and CDR2 SQIVND (reference sequence). The CDR3 loop is CASTGGLASSYEQYF. CDR3 coding DNA: TGTGCCAGTACGGGAGGTTTGGCCAGCTCCTACGAGCAGTACTTC.

This chain joins TRBV4-2 and TRBJ1-2; 9 nucleotides line up with TRBD1. The CDR3 is 16 amino acids. Per the germline V gene, CDR1 is LGHNA and CDR2 is YNFKEQ. J lost 7 bases, V lost 0 bases, and 9 bases had no gene match. For the CDR3, the DNA is TGTGCCAGCAGCCAAGAGAGAGACAGGGGGAAGGGTGGCTACACCTTC. Encoded protein: CASSQERDRGKGGYTF.

V is TRBV6-6 and J is TRBJ1-1; 10 bases line up with TRBD1. Germline V gene data show CDR1 as MNHNY and CDR2 as SVGAGI (reference sequence). The CDR3 extends over 14 amino acids. After removal of 7 bases from V and 8 bases from J, the junction contained 10 bases not matched to a gene. The CDR3 loop reads CASTPGQGGPEAFF. CDR3 DNA sequence: TGTGCCAGCACCCCCGGACAGGGGGGACCCGAAGCTTTCTTT.

The chain carries TRBV2 and TRBJ2-7; the D is unclear. The CDR3 runs to 10 residues. Germline V gene lookup returns CDR1 SNHLY and CDR2 FYNNEI. Deletions cut 7 bases from V and 6 bases from J, with 7 bases between. As DNA, the CDR3 is TGTGCCAGCAACCGCGGCGAGCAGTACTTC. This codes for CASNRGEQYF. The full variable domain, rest sourced from reference TRBV2 and TRBJ2-7, is EPEVTQTPSHQVTQMGQEVILRCVPISNHLYFYWYRQILGQKVEFLVSFYNNEISEKSEIFDDQFSVERPDGSNFTLKIRSTKLEDSAMYFCASNRGEQYFGPGTRLTVT.

This chain links TRBV11-2 with TRBJ1-1; D possibly corresponds to TRBD1 (6 bases). Trimming shortened V by 4 bases and J by 1 base, and 13 bases separated the two germline ends. The CDR3 spans 15 residues. CDR1 and CDR2 from the germline V gene are SGHAT and FQNNGV. The CDR3 spells CASSSLNRANTEAFF. As DNA, the CDR3 is TGTGCCAGCAGCTCACTTAACAGGGCGAACACTGAAGCTTTCTTT.

The chain couples TRBV6-6 to TRBJ1-3; D uncertain. The germline gives CDR1 MNHNY, CDR2 SVGAGI (reference sequence). Trimming removed 6 bases at V and 6 bases at J, with 9 bases between. The CDR3 length is 12 residues. The chain's CDR3 is CASREGINTIYF. Written as DNA, the CDR3 is TGTGCCAGCAGGGAGGGTATAAACACCATATATTTT.

V gene TRBV7-3 combines with J gene TRBJ2-3; 10 bases line up with TRBD1. The CDR3 totals 14 residues. V dropped 5 bases and J dropped 3; count of bases not matched to a gene: 2. CDR1 and CDR2 (germline): SGHTA, FQGTGA. Here the CDR3 reads CASSPDRGTDTQYF. The DNA of the CDR3 is TGTGCCAGCAGCCCGGACAGGGGGACAGATACGCAGTATTTT. Full variable domain (remainder filled in from reference TRBV7-3 and TRBJ2-3): GAGVSQTPSNKVTEKGKYVELRCDPISGHTALYWYRQSLGQGPEFLIYFQGTGAADDSGLPNDRFFAVRPEGSVSTLKIQRTERGDSAVYLCASSPDRGTDTQYFGPGTRLTVL.

This chain uses TRBV10-2 with TRBJ2-1, with a weak D call TRBD1 (6 bases). V was cut by 3 bases and J by 9 bases, with 6 bases left in between. This CDR3 spans 11 amino acids. Germline V CDR1 and CDR2: WSHSY, SAAADI. CDR3 in amino acids: CASSEGGEQFF. CDR3 nucleotides: TGCGCCAGCAGTGAAGGGGGTGAGCAGTTCTTC.

The V call is TRBV7-3, the J call TRBJ1-1, with D tentatively TRBD1 (5 bases). The CDR3 is made up of 12 amino acids. Trimming cost V 8 bases and J 4 bases, with 11 bases left between them. CDR1 is SGHTA and CDR2 is FQGTGA in the germline V gene. Written as DNA, the CDR3 is TGTGCCAGCTCCGGGGGTGGCACTGAAGCTTTCTTT. It yields the protein CASSGGGTEAFF. The full variable domain, in which reference TRBV7-3 and TRBJ1-1 provide the parts outside the CDR3, is GAGVSQTPSNKVTEKGKYVELRCDPISGHTALYWYRQSLGQGPEFLIYFQGTGAADDSGLPNDRFFAVRPEGSVSTLKIQRTERGDSAVYLCASSGGGTEAFFGQGTRLTVV.

The V gene is TRBV2, the J gene TRBJ1-2, with a tentative D call TRBD1 (6 bases). The CDR3 extends over 17 amino acids. Germline CDR1 is SNHLY and CDR2 is FYNNEI. Trimming pared 1 base from V and 5 bases from J, leaving 20 bases between. CDR3 sequence (DNA): TGTGCCAGCAGTGAAGACCCCGGGACATCCGTTCGGTATGGCTACACCTTC. Translating it yields CASSEDPGTSVRYGYTF.

The CDR3 protein is CASRSPITYNSPLHF. CDR3 bases: TGTGCCAGTAGAAGTCCGATCACTTATAATTCACCCCTCCACTTT. The chain links TRBV19 to TRBJ1-6; D gene unclear. V was cut by 6 bases and J by 4 bases, with 13 bases left in between. The CDR3 sequence is 15 residues long. From germline, CDR1 is LNHDA and CDR2 SQIVND (reference sequence).

The chain carries TRBV5-4 and TRBJ1-2; maybe TRBD1 (6 bases). The germline CDR1 and CDR2 sequences are SGHNT and YYREEE (reference sequence). This CDR3 spans 14 amino acids. V was trimmed by 4 bases and J by 8 bases, leaving 18 bases between them. The CDR3 DNA is TGTGCCAGCAGCCTCTGGGGACAAGGCAGAGGCTACACCTTC. This gives the protein CASSLWGQGRGYTF. The full variable domain, rest sourced from reference TRBV5-4 and TRBJ1-2, is ETGVTQSPTHLIKTRGQQVTLRCSSQSGHNTVSWYQQALGQGPQFIFQYYREEENGRGNFPPRFSGLQFPNYSSELNVNALELDDSALYLCASSLWGQGRGYTFGSGTRLTVV.

This clone was observed once. The gene calls are TRBV4-3 and TRBJ2-1, with D perhaps TRBD2 (7 bases). The germline V and J ends were trimmed by 1 base and 7 bases, with 26 bases remaining between them. Germline CDR1 LGHNA, CDR2 YSLEER. This CDR3 has 19 residues. The CDR3 is CASSQGFPLGGTQGNEQFF. The CDR3 bases are TGCGCCAGCAGCCAAGGCTTCCCCTTGGGGGGGACACAAGGGAATGAGCAGTTCTTC.

This rearrangement joins TRBV2 to TRBJ1-1, with 8 positions matching TRBD1. V lost 6 bases to trimming and J lost 8 bases; unmatched junction nucleotides: 14. The CDR3 loop spans 15 amino acids. Germline V lookup: CDR1 SNHLY, CDR2 FYNNEI. The CDR3 protein is CASSPDRASGHEAFF. CDR3 sequence (DNA): TGTGCCAGCAGCCCGGACAGGGCTTCCGGCCACGAAGCTTTCTTT.

The chain employs TRBV11-3 and TRBJ2-5; TRBD1 matches at 9 bases. V shed 5 bases and J 2 bases; nucleotides not matched to a gene: 6. The CDR3 is made up of 15 amino acids. Germline values: CDR1 SGHNT, CDR2 YENEEA. CDR3 amino acids: CASSPRGTGQETQYF. In DNA, the CDR3 is TGTGCCAGCAGCCCCCGGGGGACAGGGCAAGAGACCCAGTACTTC.

The rearrangement links TRBV9 to TRBJ2-7, with 8 positions matching TRBD2. The germline CDR1 and CDR2 sequences are SGDLS and YYNGEE. Unmatched junction bases numbered 1, after V lost 3 bases and J lost 2 bases. The CDR3 consists of 13 residues. The CDR3, as DNA: TGTGCCAGCAGCGCGGGGGGGGCCTACGAGCAGTACTTC. It yields the protein CASSAGGAYEQYF. Looking up the rest from reference TRBV9 and TRBJ2-7 gives the full variable domain: DSGVTQTPKHLITATGQRVTLRCSPRSGDLSVYWYQQSLDQGLQFLIQYYNGEERAKGNILERFSAQQFPDLHSELNLSSLELGDSALYFCASSAGGAYEQYFGPGTRLTVT.

The V call is TRBV6-1, the J call TRBJ2-7, with a tentative D call TRBD1 (7 bases). The V and J ends lost 4 bases and 5 bases respectively, with 21 bases between them. Germline V lookup: CDR1 MNHNS, CDR2 SASEGT. The length of the CDR3 is 16 residues. In DNA, the CDR3 is TGTGCCAGCAGTGGGCCGCTGGTGACAGGGAGGCACGAGCAGTACTTC. Translation: CASSGPLVTGRHEQYF.

The chain joins TRBV7-3 to TRBJ2-1; 9 nucleotides line up with TRBD2. This CDR3 has 17 amino acids. Germline V lookup: CDR1 SGHTA, CDR2 FQGTGA. Trimming cost V 2 bases and J 9 bases; bases outside gene matches: 14. CDR3 in amino acids: CASSLFARREGLGEQFF. CDR3 DNA sequence: TGTGCCAGCAGCTTATTTGCTAGGCGGGAGGGCCTAGGTGAGCAGTTCTTC.

This chain links TRBV11-1 with TRBJ2-1; D is possibly TRBD2 (5 bases). In germline, CDR1 is SGHAT, CDR2 FQDESV (reference sequence). Trimming pared 5 bases from V and 1 base from J, leaving 12 bases between. This CDR3 comprises 15 residues. CDR3 sequence reads: CASSPTSLSYNEQFF. The CDR3 DNA reads as TGTGCCAGCAGCCCCACTAGTTTATCCTACAATGAGCAGTTCTTC.